The rows below give T cell receptor beta chains drawn from one sample of a study of immune characterization of retroperitoneal liposarcoma. TCRdb itself ran the PCR reads through MiXCR, one entry per CDR3 protein. The repertoire includes 10,000 or so distinct CDR3 sequences, about 27% of them detected once, and around 8% sits in the top ten. The sequenced sample was tumor tissue. Receptors originate from a male donor with retroperitoneal liposarcoma. Each CDR3 is given with its conserved first and last residue. A D gene is named only where the DNA matches it firmly. Rows give clone size only sometimes, using once, few, many, or a class for an expanded clone.

d_gene	v_gene	abundance	j_gene	CDR3aa	CDR3nt
-	TRBV6-1	medium-sized	TRBJ1-6	CATSSPIAGDSPLHF	TGTGCCACCAGTAGTCCTATAGCGGGGGACTCACCCCTCCACTTT
TRBD1	TRBV4-1	few	TRBJ2-5	CASSQEGQGVREQYF	TGCGCCAGCAGCCAAGAGGGACAGGGGGTTCGTGAGCAGTACTTC
-	TRBV6-1	many	TRBJ2-1	CATSPGGYEQFF	TGTGCCACATCCCCCGGAGGCTACGAGCAGTTCTTC
-	TRBV6-1	many	TRBJ2-1	CASSSGLINGEQFF	TGTGCCAGCAGTTCTGGGTTAATCAACGGCGAGCAGTTCTTC
TRBD1	TRBV6-8	-	TRBJ1-5	CASSYEAGGHQPQHF	TGTGCCAGCAGTTACGAAGCAGGGGGGCATCAGCCCCAGCATTTT
TRBD2	TRBV7-2	large	TRBJ2-5	CASSPNLAGGRETQYF	TGTGCCAGCAGCCCAAATTTAGCGGGTGGGAGGGAGACCCAGTACTTC
TRBD1	TRBV28	few	TRBJ2-1	CASRGGGQGAGEQFF	TGTGCCAGCAGGGGAGGGGGACAGGGGGCAGGAGAGCAGTTCTTC
-	TRBV7-3	-	TRBJ1-1	CASSPGANTEAFF	TGTGCCAGCAGCCCGGGGGCGAACACTGAAGCTTTCTTT
TRBD2	TRBV11-3	-	TRBJ2-3	CASSPTSGFTDTQYF	TGTGCCAGCAGTCCGACTAGCGGGTTCACAGATACGCAGTATTTT
-	TRBV7-8	many	TRBJ2-1	CASSLAGMSSYEQFF	TGTGCCAGCAGCTTAGCGGGGATGAGCTCCTACGAGCAGTTCTTC
TRBD2	TRBV11-3	medium-sized	TRBJ2-1	CASSLIGLAGGNEQFF	TGTGCCAGCAGCTTAATCGGACTAGCGGGAGGGAATGAGCAGTTCTTC
-	TRBV6-1	-	TRBJ1-5	CASSLRDQVEPQHF	TGTGCCAGCAGCCTCAGGGATCAGGTAGAGCCCCAGCATTTT
-	TRBV6-1	-	TRBJ1-2	CASRWGYGYTF	TGTGCCAGCAGATGGGGCTATGGCTACACCTTC
TRBD1	TRBV10-3	-	TRBJ2-7	CAISEMSGGYNEQYF	TGTGCCATCAGTGAGATGTCAGGGGGCTACAATGAGCAGTACTTC
-	TRBV6-1	few	TRBJ2-7	CASTRTGDEQYF	TGTGCCAGCACCAGGACCGGAGATGAGCAGTACTTC
-	TRBV6-1	medium-sized	TRBJ2-3	CASTSATGHPWGYF	TGTGCCAGCACCTCTGCGACAGGCCACCCCTGGGGGTACTTC
-	TRBV6-1	medium-sized	TRBJ1-6	CASSLDAGDNSPLHF	TGTGCCAGCAGTCTAGACGCGGGGGATAATTCACCCCTCCACTTT
-	TRBV6-1	many	TRBJ1-2	CASSEIRGDGYTF	TGTGCCAGCAGTGAAATTCGAGGGGATGGCTACACCTTC
TRBD2	TRBV6-6	-	TRBJ2-1	CASSPGLAASYEQFF	TGTGCCAGCAGCCCTGGACTAGCGGCCTCCTACGAGCAGTTCTTC
TRBD2	TRBV6-1	-	TRBJ2-3	CASGTSGGAPDTQYF	TGTGCCAGCGGCACTAGCGGGGGGGCCCCAGATACGCAGTATTTT
-	TRBV12-3/TRBV12-4	-	TRBJ1-4	CASSSGFNEKLFF	TGTGCCAGCAGTTCGGGTTTTAATGAAAAACTGTTTTTT
TRBD2	TRBV10-1	-	TRBJ2-3	CASSDSSGRGDTQYF	TGCGCCAGCAGTGACTCTAGCGGGAGAGGTGATACGCAGTATTTT
-	TRBV6-1	-	TRBJ1-2	CASSERNNYGYTF	TGTGCCAGCAGTGAACGGAATAACTATGGCTACACCTTC
-	TRBV7-6	-	TRBJ2-5	CASSLEPVGSSYNEQYF	TGTGCCAGCAGCTTAGAACCGGTAGGGAGCTCCTACAATGAGCAGTACTTC
TRBD2	TRBV11-3	few	TRBJ2-3	CASSLGTSGSSDTQYF	TGTGCCAGCAGCTTAGGGACTAGCGGGAGTTCAGATACGCAGTATTTT
-	TRBV6-4	-	TRBJ2-7	CASRRPRVASYEQYF	TGTGCCAGTCGTCGGCCGAGGGTCGCCTCCTACGAGCAGTACTTC
TRBD2	TRBV27	-	TRBJ2-5	CASSSGGVWDEQYF	TGTGCCAGCAGCTCCGGGGGGGTCTGGGATGAGCAGTACTTC
-	TRBV6-1	-	TRBJ2-1	CASSENSGYEQFF	TGTGCCAGCAGTGAAAACTCTGGCTACGAGCAGTTCTTC
-	TRBV7-2	-	TRBJ2-4	CASSSGAKNIQYF	TGTGCCAGCAGCTCAGGAGCCAAAAACATTCAGTACTTC
-	TRBV7-8	many	TRBJ1-1	CASSPGPMNTEAFF	TGTGCCAGCAGCCCCGGACCCATGAACACTGAAGCTTTCTTT
-	TRBV12-3/TRBV12-4	-	TRBJ2-1	CASSPRLDGEQFF	TGTGCCAGCAGCCCTCGACTAGATGGCGAGCAGTTCTTC
TRBD1	TRBV7-2	few	TRBJ1-5	CASSLRTGNNQPQHF	TGTGCCAGCAGCTTACGGACAGGGAACAATCAGCCCCAGCATTTT
-	TRBV11-3	many	TRBJ2-3	CASSSAFGSGDTQYF	TGTGCCAGCAGCTCCGCCTTCGGGAGTGGAGATACGCAGTATTTT
-	TRBV25-1	-	TRBJ2-1	CASSGTSGHPSSYNEQFF	TGTGCCAGCAGTGGGACGTCGGGGCACCCTAGCTCCTACAATGAGCAGTTCTTC
-	TRBV6-4	few	TRBJ2-2	CASSDSMGTGGELFF	TGTGCCAGCAGTGACTCGATGGGGACGGGCGGGGAGCTGTTTTTT
-	TRBV12-3/TRBV12-4	-	TRBJ2-3	CASSFGARTSTDTQYF	TGTGCCAGCAGTTTTGGGGCGCGCACTAGCACAGATACGCAGTATTTT
TRBD1	TRBV12-3/TRBV12-4	few	TRBJ2-1	CASSLWTGEQFF	TGTGCCAGCAGTTTGTGGACAGGCGAGCAGTTCTTC
TRBD2	TRBV12-3/TRBV12-4	medium-sized	TRBJ2-1	CASSFTGTSDEQFF	TGTGCCAGCAGTTTCACAGGGACTAGCGATGAGCAGTTCTTC
-	TRBV7-7	medium-sized	TRBJ1-6	CASRPPGNSPLHF	TGTGCCAGCAGGCCACCAGGGAATTCACCCCTCCACTTT
TRBD2	TRBV7-2	few	TRBJ2-2	CASSTWTSGRAGGELFF	TGTGCCAGCAGCACCTGGACTAGCGGGAGGGCGGGAGGGGAGCTGTTTTTT
-	TRBV6-1	many	TRBJ2-7	CASSAARAGTYEQYF	TGTGCCAGCAGTGCCGCCAGGGCGGGGACCTACGAGCAGTACTTC
-	TRBV12-3/TRBV12-4	many	TRBJ1-4	CASSLAPSTNEKLFF	TGTGCCAGCAGTTTAGCGCCCTCAACTAATGAAAAACTGTTTTTT
-	TRBV27	-	TRBJ2-1	CASSLGRTYNEQFF	TGTGCCAGCAGTCTAGGGCGGACCTACAATGAGCAGTTCTTC
TRBD2	TRBV7-2	medium-sized	TRBJ2-1	CASSFGLAAGGETQFF	TGTGCCAGCAGTTTCGGACTAGCGGCGGGCGGCGAGACCCAGTTCTTC
TRBD1	TRBV6-1	many	TRBJ1-6	CASSPQGAALYSPLHF	TGTGCCAGCAGTCCCCAGGGGGCGGCTCTATATTCACCCCTCCACTTT
TRBD2	TRBV7-6	few	TRBJ2-1	CASSISLTSGSYEQFF	TGTGCCAGCAGCATTTCGCTGACTAGCGGGAGTTACGAGCAGTTCTTC
-	TRBV12-3/TRBV12-4	-	TRBJ2-4	CASSPSRVREQYF	TGTGCCAGCAGTCCCTCTAGGGTTCGTGAGCAGTACTTC
-	TRBV6-1	medium-sized	TRBJ2-7	CASSGQGSGEDEQYF	TGTGCCAGCTCGGGGCAAGGGTCAGGGGAGGACGAGCAGTACTTC
-	TRBV12-3/TRBV12-4	medium-sized	TRBJ2-1	CASSFHYEQFF	TGTGCCAGCAGTTTCCACTACGAGCAGTTCTTC
-	TRBV7-2	medium-sized	TRBJ2-1	CASSNYDEQFF	TGTGCCAGCAGCAACTACGACGAGCAGTTCTTC
TRBD2	TRBV7-6	-	TRBJ2-5	CASSLAGGETQYF	TGTGCCAGCAGCTTAGCGGGGGGGGAGACCCAGTACTTC
TRBD1	TRBV7-2	-	TRBJ2-1	CASRTDRVQFF	TGTGCCAGCAGGACGGACAGGGTCCAGTTCTTC
-	TRBV11-3	many	TRBJ2-7	CASSLVQYEQYF	TGTGCCAGCAGCTTAGTTCAATACGAGCAGTACTTC
TRBD1	TRBV6-1	medium-sized	TRBJ2-7	CASSSRQGGSGQYF	TGTGCCAGCAGTAGTCGACAGGGGGGAAGCGGGCAGTACTTC
-	TRBV11-2	-	TRBJ1-4	CASSLDGGSWEKLFF	TGTGCCAGCAGCTTAGATGGGGGGAGTTGGGAAAAACTGTTTTTT
-	TRBV7-8	few	TRBJ2-1	CASSLAPGRDENIQFF	TGTGCCAGCAGCTTAGCGCCAGGACGCGACGAAAACATTCAGTTCTTC
TRBD2	TRBV6-4	few	TRBJ2-1	CASSDSAGSGSNEQFF	TGTGCCAGCAGTGACTCGGCGGGTAGCGGGAGCAATGAGCAGTTCTTC
-	TRBV7-2	-	TRBJ2-5	CASSLGPDNEQYF	TGTGCCAGCAGCTTGGGACCTGACAATGAGCAGTACTTC